By frequency, the clone carrying this TCR beta chain registers medium-sized. Its specificity is not known. The TRB cDNA libraries were prepared by 5' RACE with UMI labels. TCRdb re-called the 5' RACE reads and gives one entry per CDR3 protein, without DNA. This repertoire includes over 4,500 distinct CDR3 sequences. At roughly 300,000 cells each, triplicate sorts were carried out for each CD8+ T cell subset. Cells classed as naive CD8+ T cells were CD45RO-CCR7+CD27+CD95-. This specimen comes from a study of CXCR3-negative and CXCR3-positive naive CD8 T cells. Whole-study findings and limits: Partly lower CXCR3 expression followed cryopreservation, and most assays relied on fresh PBMCs. TRB CDR3s of CXCR3-positive naive cells were more hydrophobic than those of CXCR3-negative naive cells.

CDR1 is MNHEY and CDR2 is SVGEGT in the germline V gene. This CDR3 spans 14 amino acids. The specimen was naive CXCR3+ CD8+ T cells from blood. Subset specified: CD45RO-CCR7+CD27+CD95- naive CD8+ T cells expressing CXCR3 (TNR3+). This sequence was found in a human donor in good health. Some clones in this sample may be carry-over from other donors' samples. The chain carries TRBV6-2 or TRBV6-3 and TRBJ2-5; TCRdb's D gene call, TRBD1, goes unchecked for lack of DNA. The CDR3 loop is CASSETVYQETQYF.